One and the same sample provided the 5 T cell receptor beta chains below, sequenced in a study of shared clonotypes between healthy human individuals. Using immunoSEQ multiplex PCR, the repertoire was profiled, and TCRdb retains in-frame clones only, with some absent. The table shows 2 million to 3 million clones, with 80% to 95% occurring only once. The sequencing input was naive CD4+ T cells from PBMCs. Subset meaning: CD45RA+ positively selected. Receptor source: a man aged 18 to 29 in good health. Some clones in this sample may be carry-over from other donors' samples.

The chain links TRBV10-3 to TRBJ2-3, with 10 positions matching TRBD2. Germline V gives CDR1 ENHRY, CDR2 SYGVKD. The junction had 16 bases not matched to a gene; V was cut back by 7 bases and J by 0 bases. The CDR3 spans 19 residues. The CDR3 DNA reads TGTGCCATCACCAAGAGGCTGGGAGCGGGAGGGCCCAGCACAGATACGCAGTATTTT. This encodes CAITKRLGAGGPSTDTQYF.

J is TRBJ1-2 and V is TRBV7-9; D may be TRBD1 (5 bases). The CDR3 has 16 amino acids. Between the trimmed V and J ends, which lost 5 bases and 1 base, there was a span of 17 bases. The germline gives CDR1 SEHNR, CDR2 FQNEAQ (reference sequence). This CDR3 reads CASSPHGTAVNYGYTF. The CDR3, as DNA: TGTGCCAGCAGCCCACACGGGACGGCAGTTAACTATGGCTACACCTTC.

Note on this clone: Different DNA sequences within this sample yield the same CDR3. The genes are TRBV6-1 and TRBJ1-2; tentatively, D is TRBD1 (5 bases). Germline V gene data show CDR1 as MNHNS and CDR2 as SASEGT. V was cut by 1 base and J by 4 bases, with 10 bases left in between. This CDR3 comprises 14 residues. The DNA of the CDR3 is TGTGCCAGCAGTGAAGGGGGGAGGGGCTATGGCTACACCTTC. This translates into CASSEGGRGYGYTF.

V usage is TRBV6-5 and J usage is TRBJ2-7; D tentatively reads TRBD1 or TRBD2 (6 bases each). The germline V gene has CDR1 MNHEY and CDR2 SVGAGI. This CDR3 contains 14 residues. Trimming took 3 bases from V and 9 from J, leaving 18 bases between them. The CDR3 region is CASSYPGQPGLQYF. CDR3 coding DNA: TGTGCCAGCAGTTATCCCGGACAGCCGGGACTGCAGTACTTC.

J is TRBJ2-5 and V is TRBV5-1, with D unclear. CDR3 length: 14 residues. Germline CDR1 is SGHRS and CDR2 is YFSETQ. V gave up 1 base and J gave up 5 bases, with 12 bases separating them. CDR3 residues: CASSLFAGEETQYF. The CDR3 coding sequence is TGCGCCAGCAGCTTGTTTGCAGGAGAGGAGACCCAGTACTTC.